This entry describes one T cell receptor beta chain. This clonotype came up a few times. The target of this receptor is not known. Base qualities are not provided; no much larger clone lies one nucleotide away. Germline trimming amounts to 4 bases on V and 2 bases on J, with 6 as the count of junction bases outside the gene matches. Based on the germline V gene, the CDR1 and CDR2 sequences are MNHEY and SVGEGT. The CDR3 has 16 amino acids, counting the end cysteine and phenylalanine. Only CDR3 DNA remains: 48 bases, in frame from the first base. This entry is derived from a study of regulatory T cells in long-lasting Graves disease (dated by TCRdb to the early 2020s). Concerning the study at large: Patients with newly diagnosed Graves' disease had been on antithyroid drugs for under 3 months. Patients with persistent Graves' disease were compared with patients with newly diagnosed Graves' disease using TCR sequencing and RNA sequencing of peripheral blood. The study took place in China and was registered as a clinical trial. A total of 33 samples underwent TCR sequencing, from roughly 13 patients with persistent Graves' disease and roughly 20 patients with newly diagnosed Graves' disease.

The library was made by multiplex PCR. The run used an Illumina HiSeq 4000. To build TCR beta libraries, CDR3 regions were amplified by Arm-PCR using iRepertoire HTBI primers. Before sequencing, the PCR products underwent gel purification. The authors processed their data as follows. Gene usage analysis of CDR3 amino acid clonotypes relied on the approximately 60 TRBV and around 14 TRBJ segments identified across samples. COPE and FqMerger were used to merge the filtered high-quality paired reads into contigs. Contigs were aligned with BLAST to IMGT TRBV, TRBD and TRBJ reference genes, and CDR3 was defined per IMGT. Highly expanded clones were defined as clonotypes with a frequency above 0.1%. Repertoire diversity was measured by Shannon entropy, and V-J evenness by the Gini coefficient. A clonotype was considered public if more than one individual shared it. Using fastp at Q25 and MiXCR, TCRdb reprocessed the public reads and kept productive beta chains. Rows matching on CDR3 protein sequence are summarized as one entry with the most common DNA and genes. The V and J calls and clone size are TCRdb's, not the authors'. The sample includes a few hundred thousand distinct CDR3 sequences, with around 17% observed a single time. The ten largest clones take up roughly 23% of the sample.

Summary of the overall study and its limitations: Compared with newly diagnosed patients, persistent Graves' disease patients had lower TCR Shannon entropy and fewer highly expanded clones, which suggests clonal expansion. Only the TCR beta chain was sequenced and analyzed. The small sample size was acknowledged by the authors as a limitation that may reduce accuracy. Only peripheral blood was studied, because thyroid tissue, the primary lesion, was inaccessible. TRBV28, TRBJ1-2 and TRBJ2-5 were preferentially used in persistent disease, while TRBV20-1 and TRBJ2-1 were favored in newly diagnosed disease. Persistent patients shared more public clonotypes among themselves (under 3,000) than newly diagnosed patients did (more than 850).

In light of the paper, this sample's time point label describes: newly diagnosed GD, antithyroid drugs for less than 3 months. For both TCR sequencing and RNA sequencing, RNA was extracted from PBMCs using TRIzol. Graves' disease was diagnosed according to American Thyroid Association guidelines. The patients came from an endocrinology department in Xi'an, China. Each patient gave approximately 9 milliliters of peripheral blood, collected in an EDTA anticoagulant tube. PBMCs were isolated by Ficoll Paque Plus density gradient separation without further T cell sorting. An Agilent 2100 Bioanalyzer and agarose gel were used to check RNA quality, and a NanoDrop 2000 was used to measure RNA concentration.

The chain is encoded by TRBV6-2 or TRBV6-3 joined to TRBJ2-4; 9 bases in the junction line up with TRBD1. Sequences were derived from peripheral blood mononuclear cells (PBMCs), sampled at new diagnosis, from a patient treated with antithyroid drugs. This receptor was obtained from a female donor with Graves disease. The base sequence is TGTGCCAGCAGTTTAACAGGGGGCGGTCCCAAAAACATTCAGTACTTC. Translation gives CASSLTGGGPKNIQYF.